This T cell receptor (beta chain) was profiled in a study of blood T cell repertoires in COVID-19. Across the study: Sites in the United States, Italy and Spain provided acute and convalescent COVID-19 samples. T cells, B-cell-depleted T cells, or PBMCs provided the cDNA or gDNA that served as material.

Source study methods: Cell counts per sample came from amplifying reference gene primers. Some clones are missing from TCRdb's copy, which holds only in-frame ones; the method was immunoSEQ multiplex PCR. The V and J calls and clone size come from that table; D and trimming were worked out from the DNA. The sample lists some 56,000 clones, around 80% occurring once. The CDR3 contains 14 residues. Germline assignment: CDR1 MNHEY and CDR2 SVGAGI. The germline V and J ends were trimmed by 6 bases and 4 bases, with 13 bases remaining between them. This clone was picked up a small number of times. The sequencing sample was made of peripheral blood. The chain uses TRBV6-5 and TRBJ1-3; possibly TRBD1 for D (5 bases). The clonotype originates from a woman at least 80 years old with acute or convalescent COVID-19. The CDR3, as DNA: TGTGCCAGCAGCACGGAGGGGTTCGGAAACACCATATATTTT. This codes for CASSTEGFGNTIYF.